These 19 T cell receptor beta chains originate from one sample sequenced in a study of T cells after yellow fever vaccination. TCRdb re-analysed the 5' RACE reads in MiXCR, keeping a single row per CDR3 protein. The sample gives 310,000 or so distinct CDR3 sequences, roughly 3.5% of which show up once; about 25% is in the top ten. The source material was PBMCs, sampled on the day of the yellow fever booster vaccination. All receptors come from a man aged 18 to 30 who received the YFV17D yellow fever vaccine.

This clonotype was counted at least ten times. V usage is TRBV25-1 and J usage is TRBJ2-3, with 9 positions matching TRBD2. In germline, CDR1 is MGHDK, CDR2 SYGVNS. The CDR3 has 14 amino acids. V trimming: 6 bases; J trimming: 1 base; junction bases outside the gene matches: 2. The CDR3 DNA is TGTGCCAGCAGGATAGCGGGGGGCACAGATACGCAGTATTTT. The encoded protein is CASRIAGGTDTQYF.

The sample holds a few counts of this clonotype. The CDR3 loop is CASSGIQGTGIAFF. The CDR3 nucleotides read TGTGCCAGCAGTGGGATACAGGGGACAGGTATCGCTTTCTTT. The chain has TRBV2 and TRBJ1-1; 8 nucleotides agree with TRBD1. V lost 4 bases, J lost 11 bases, and 12 bases stayed unmatched. The length of the CDR3 is 14 residues. From germline, CDR1 is SNHLY and CDR2 FYNNEI.

The chain combines TRBV29-1 with TRBJ2-5; D not certain. CDR1 is SQVTM and CDR2 is ANQGSEA in the germline V gene. V was pared by 5 bases and J by 5 bases, with 12 bases between. The CDR3 has 12 amino acids. The CDR3 spells CSVRDSTETQYF. The DNA for the CDR3 is TGCAGCGTTCGTGACTCCACCGAGACCCAGTACTTC.

This clonotype was observed a few times. The chain recombines TRBV27 with TRBJ2-1; D tentatively fits TRBD1 or TRBD2 (7 bases each). The V end lost 5 bases, the J end lost 5 bases, and 16 bases lay between the germline ends. CDR1 and CDR2 from the germline V gene are MNHEY and SMNVEV (reference sequence). The CDR3 has 15 amino acids. The CDR3 spells CASSEGASGDNEQFF. The CDR3 coding sequence is TGTGCCAGCAGTGAGGGGGCTAGCGGCGACAATGAGCAGTTCTTC.

The CDR3 region is CASSAPALTQYF. The CDR3 DNA is TGTGCCAGCAGCGCCCCGGCCCTTACGCAGTATTTT. The rearrangement joins TRBV4-2 to TRBJ2-3; D unresolved. Per the germline V gene, CDR1 is LGHNA and CDR2 is YNFKEQ. Trimming shortened V by 5 bases and J by 8 bases, and 11 bases separated the two germline ends. The CDR3 runs 12 residues.

There are many counts of this clonotype. V usage is TRBV28 and J usage is TRBJ1-1; the D is unclear. CDR1 is MDHEN and CDR2 is SYDVKM in the germline V gene. The V and J ends lost 3 bases and 8 bases respectively, with 7 bases between them. The CDR3 sequence is 11 residues long. CDR3 sequence (DNA): TGTGCCAGCAGTTTTGCCAGCGAAGCTTTCTTT. As protein: CASSFASEAFF.

This clonotype was seen many times. This chain uses TRBV30 with TRBJ2-1; TRBD2 is a possible D gene (5 bases). The CDR3 consists of 14 residues. CDR1 and CDR2 (germline): GTSNPN, SVGIG (reference sequence). The V end lost 0 bases, the J end lost 7 bases, and 13 bases lay between the germline ends. The CDR3: CAWSVSGVVNEQFF. The CDR3 DNA sequence: TGTGCCTGGAGTGTATCCGGGGTCGTGAATGAGCAGTTCTTC. The full variable domain, completed using reference TRBV30 and TRBJ2-1, is SQTIHQWPATLVQPVGSPLSLECTVEGTSNPNLYWYRQAAGRGLQLLFYSVGIGQISSEVPQNLSASRPQDRQFILSSKKLLLSDSGFYLCAWSVSGVVNEQFFGPGTRLTVL.

The sample holds many counts of this clonotype. V usage is TRBV7-9 and J usage is TRBJ2-7; D gene unclear. V lost 6 bases, J lost 2 bases, and 5 bases lay in between. Germline-derived CDR1 and CDR2 are SEHNR and FQNEAQ (reference sequence). There are 11 residues in the CDR3. The CDR3 here is CASSSAYEQYF. The CDR3 coding sequence is TGTGCCAGCAGTTCCGCCTACGAGCAGTACTTC.

This clonotype was counted only a few times. V gene TRBV24-1 combines with J gene TRBJ2-2, with D uncertain. The ends were cut back, 5 bases at V and 6 bases at J, with 9 bases in the middle. The CDR3 is made up of 13 amino acids. Germline CDR1 reads KGHDR; CDR2 reads SFDVKD. The CDR3 nucleotides read TGTGCCACCAGTGGAAACAGTGCCGGGGAGCTGTTTTTT. Translation: CATSGNSAGELFF.

The rearrangement joins TRBV5-4 to TRBJ2-2; 15 bases agree with TRBD2. The CDR3 is made up of 17 amino acids. V lost 4 bases, J lost 5 bases, and 6 bases stayed unmatched. Per the germline V gene, CDR1 is SGHNT and CDR2 is YYREEE (reference sequence). CDR3 loop: CASSPGTSGGPTGELFF. The CDR3 DNA reads TGTGCCAGCAGCCCGGGGACTAGCGGGGGGCCTACCGGGGAGCTGTTTTTT.

The V gene is TRBV6-5, the J gene TRBJ2-7, with D possibly TRBD2 on 5 matching bases. Deletions cut 2 bases from V and 5 bases from J, with 13 bases between. Germline assignment: CDR1 MNHEY and CDR2 SVGAGI. The CDR3 totals 14 residues. The CDR3 sequence is CASSYRQRGNEQYF. CDR3 DNA sequence: TGTGCCAGCAGTTACAGGCAGCGAGGGAACGAGCAGTACTTC.

The gene calls are TRBV7-2 and TRBJ2-7; the match to TRBD1 covers 9 bases. The CDR3 is made up of 13 amino acids. The V and J ends lost 5 bases and 3 bases, in that order; junction bases with no gene match: 2. CDR1 SGHTA and CDR2 FQGNSA come from the germline V gene. CDR3 amino acids: CASSRTGVYEQYF. Here the CDR3 DNA reads TGTGCCAGCAGCCGGACAGGGGTCTACGAGCAGTACTTC. Supplemented by reference TRBV7-2 and TRBJ2-7, the full variable domain reads GAGVSQSPSNKVTEKGKDVELRCDPISGHTALYWYRQSLGQGLEFLIYFQGNSAPDKSGLPSDRFSAERTGGSVSTLTIQRTQQEDSAVYLCASSRTGVYEQYFGPGTRLTVT.

The chain recombines TRBV29-1 with TRBJ2-1; either TRBD1 or TRBD2 may fit D (7 bases each). Germline CDR1 reads SQVTM; CDR2 reads ANQGSEA. Trimming stripped 6 bases from V and 3 bases from J, with 15 bases between. The CDR3 covers 14 residues. The CDR3 sequence: CSVATGEGYNEQFF. CDR3 DNA: TGCAGCGTGGCCACAGGGGAGGGCTACAATGAGCAGTTCTTC.

The sample holds a few counts of this clonotype. The chain is built from TRBV6-2 or TRBV6-3 and TRBJ2-7, with 8 positions matching TRBD1. CDR3 length: 15 amino acids. The ends lost 4 bases at V and 5 bases at J; junction bases unmatched: 10. Germline assignment: CDR1 MNHEY and CDR2 SVGEGT. CDR3 in DNA: TGTGCCAGCAGTTCACCCAGGGGGCGCTTGAACGAGCAGTACTTC. Encoded protein: CASSSPRGRLNEQYF.

This clonotype appeared many times. The rearrangement joins TRBV20-1 to TRBJ2-5, with D hard to call. CDR1 is DFQATT, CDR2 SNEGSKA, per germline (reference sequence). V shed 1 base and J shed 2 bases, with 17 bases lying between them. The CDR3 contains 16 residues. CDR3 in amino acids: CSARGPQPTIQETQYF. DNA of the CDR3: TGCAGTGCTAGAGGGCCCCAACCAACTATTCAAGAGACCCAGTACTTC.

V is TRBV20-1 and J is TRBJ1-2, with TRBD1 matching 7 bases. V lost 0 bases, J lost 3 bases, and 4 bases stayed unmatched. The CDR3 runs 14 residues. The germline gives CDR1 DFQATT, CDR2 SNEGSKA (reference sequence). In nucleotides, the CDR3 is TGCAGTGCTAGAGAGTTCGACAGGGACTATGGCTACACCTTC. As protein: CSAREFDRDYGYTF.

The gene calls are TRBV6-5 and TRBJ2-7; 8 nucleotides match TRBD1. The junction had 6 bases not matched to a gene; V was cut back by 2 bases and J by 0 bases. The germline CDR1 and CDR2 sequences are MNHEY and SVGAGI. This CDR3 has 16 amino acids. This CDR3 is CASSYTRRGPSYEQYF. Here the CDR3 DNA reads TGTGCCAGCAGTTACACCCGCAGGGGGCCCTCCTACGAGCAGTACTTC.

In this sample, this clonotype turned up a few times. J is TRBJ2-3 and V is TRBV10-3, with 7 bases identical to TRBD2. Trimming removed 10 bases from V and 3 bases from J; junction bases left unmatched: 7. Germline values: CDR1 ENHRY, CDR2 SYGVKD. The CDR3 extends over 13 amino acids. The CDR3 spells CASLSGSTDTQYF. CDR3 coding DNA: TGTGCCAGCCTTAGCGGGTCGACAGATACGCAGTATTTT.

This CDR3 reads CASSLAPPPETQYF. CDR3 sequence (DNA): TGCGCCAGCAGCTTGGCCCCTCCCCCAGAGACCCAGTACTTC. The genes are TRBV5-1 and TRBJ2-5; D is ambiguous. This CDR3 region has 14 residues. V gave up 0 bases and J gave up 4 bases, with 10 bases separating them. Germline CDR1 SGHRS, CDR2 YFSETQ.